The rows below give T cell receptor beta chains drawn from one sample of a study of cytomegalovirus exposure and HLA in healthy donors. Repertoires were generated with immunoSEQ multiplex PCR, while TCRdb's copy carries only in-frame clones and drops some. The top ten clones hold 0.6% to 0.8% of a sample with 110,000 to 150,000 clones, approximately 90% of them seen once. The specimen sequenced was PBMCs. The receptors were sampled from a man aged 18 to 30 in good health and CMV-seronegative. Both conserved end residues are part of each CDR3. A D gene is named only where the DNA matches it firmly.

j_call	v_call	d_call	cdr3_aa	cdr3_nt
TRBJ1-4	TRBV19	.	CASSISTDRFNEKLFF	TGTGCCAGTAGTATTTCGACGGACAGATTTAATGAAAAACTGTTTTTT
TRBJ1-2	TRBV7-8	TRBD1	CASSQRTGDGYTF	TGTGCCAGCAGCCAAAGGACAGGGGATGGCTACACCTTC
TRBJ2-5	TRBV6-1	TRBD2	CASSELGGGPQETQYF	TGTGCCAGCAGTGAACTGGGCGGGGGGCCACAAGAGACCCAGTACTTC
TRBJ2-1	TRBV4-1	TRBD1	CASSQLRQGVSTQFF	TGCGCCAGCAGCCAACTGAGACAGGGGGTATCTACTCAGTTCTTC
TRBJ1-2	TRBV30	.	CAWTQRGTGRYYGYTF	TGTGCCTGGACCCAGCGCGGCACAGGGCGGTACTATGGCTACACCTTC
TRBJ2-5	TRBV6-5	.	CASGGRFQETQYF	TGTGCCAGCGGGGGCAGATTCCAAGAGACCCAGTACTTC
TRBJ2-5	TRBV5-4	TRBD2	CASSTDGTRQETQYF	TGTGCCAGCAGCACTGACGGGACTAGACAAGAGACCCAGTACTTC
TRBJ1-5	TRBV9	.	CASSVAAGENQPQHF	TGTGCCAGCAGCGTAGCCGCGGGGGAAAATCAGCCCCAGCATTTT
TRBJ2-2	TRBV10-1	.	CASSERGGELFF	TGCGCCAGCAGTGAGCGAGGCGGGGAGCTGTTTTTT
TRBJ1-1	TRBV5-6	.	CASSFRQLNTEAFF	TGTGCCAGCAGCTTCAGACAGCTGAACACTGAAGCTTTCTTT
TRBJ2-1	TRBV6-4	.	CASSEGDQNNEQFF	TGTGCCAGCAGTGAAGGAGACCAAAACAATGAGCAGTTCTTC
TRBJ2-7	TRBV15	TRBD2	CATSRPDFGTTVYEQYF	TGTGCCACCAGCAGACCAGACTTCGGGACTACAGTGTACGAGCAGTACTTC
TRBJ1-1	TRBV18	.	CASSMGQNTEAFF	TGTGCCAGCTCAATGGGACAGAACACTGAAGCTTTCTTT